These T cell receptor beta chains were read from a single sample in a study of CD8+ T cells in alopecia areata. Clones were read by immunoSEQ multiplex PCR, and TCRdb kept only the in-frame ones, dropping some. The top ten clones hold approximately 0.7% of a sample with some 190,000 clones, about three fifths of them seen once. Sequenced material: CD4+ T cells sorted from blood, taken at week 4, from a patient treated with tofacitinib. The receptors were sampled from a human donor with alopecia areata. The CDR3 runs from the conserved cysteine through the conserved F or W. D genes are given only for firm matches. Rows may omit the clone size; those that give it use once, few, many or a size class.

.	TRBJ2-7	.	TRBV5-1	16	TGCGCCAGCAGCTTGGTCGGTGGGGTGGCCTCCTACGAGCAGTACTTC	CASSLVGGVASYEQYF
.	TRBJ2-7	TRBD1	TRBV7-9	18	TGTGCCAGCACCCCATCCCGGGACAGGGGTGATACCTCCTACGAGCAGTACTTC	CASTPSRDRGDTSYEQYF
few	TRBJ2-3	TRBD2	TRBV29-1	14	TGCAGCGTTGGACTAGCGGGTAGAACAGATACGCAGTATTTT	CSVGLAGRTDTQYF
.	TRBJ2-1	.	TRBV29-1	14	TGCAGCGTTAGCTTTTGGGTAAAGGGCAATGAGCAGTTCTTC	CSVSFWVKGNEQFF
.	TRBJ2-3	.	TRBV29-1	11	TGCAGCGCCGGATGGACAGATACGCAGTATTTT	CSAGWTDTQYF
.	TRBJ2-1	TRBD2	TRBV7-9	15	TGTGCCAGCAGCTTAAAATCCCTAGCGGGAGATGAGCAGTTCTTC	CASSLKSLAGDEQFF
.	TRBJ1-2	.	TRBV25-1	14	TGTGCCAGCATGTCATCCAGGGCCTTCTATGGCTACACCTTC	CASMSSRAFYGYTF
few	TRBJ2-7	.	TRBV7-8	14	TGTGCCAGCAGCTTTCGACAGAGCTCCTACGAGCAGTACTTC	CASSFRQSSYEQYF
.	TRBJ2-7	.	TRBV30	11	TGTGCCTGGAGTTTGAGGTACGAGCAGTACTTC	CAWSLRYEQYF
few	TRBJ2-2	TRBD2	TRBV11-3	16	TGTGCCAGCAGCTTAGCCGGCGGGAGCGACACCGGGGAGCTGTTTTTT	CASSLAGGSDTGELFF
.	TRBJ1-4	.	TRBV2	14	TGTGCCAGCAGTGAATTGGGGAGAGAGGAAAAACTGTTTTTT	CASSELGREEKLFF
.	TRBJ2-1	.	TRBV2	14	TGTGCCAGCAGTCCCACGAATTGGGGGGAAGAGCAGTTCTTC	CASSPTNWGEEQFF
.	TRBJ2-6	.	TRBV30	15	TGTGCCTGGAGTGGGCCCACCTCTGGGGCCAACGTCCTGACTTTC	CAWSGPTSGANVLTF
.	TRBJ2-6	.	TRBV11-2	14	TGTGCCAGCAAACCGGGGGCTGGGGCCAACGTCCTGACTTTC	CASKPGAGANVLTF
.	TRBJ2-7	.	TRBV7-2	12	TGTGCCAGCAGCTCCCGGTCCTACGAGCAGTACTTC	CASSSRSYEQYF
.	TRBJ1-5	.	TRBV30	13	TGTGCCTGGAGAATGTCAGCCGATCAGCCCCAGCATTTT	CAWRMSADQPQHF
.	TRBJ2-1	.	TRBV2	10	TGTGCCAGCAAGGTGAGATCGCAGTTCTTC	CASKVRSQFF
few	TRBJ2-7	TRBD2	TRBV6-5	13	TGTGCCAGCAGTCCACGACGGGGGGTCGAGCAGTACTTC	CASSPRRGVEQYF
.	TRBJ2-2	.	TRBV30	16	TGTGCCCGAGCCCAGTACGACAGGCCGAACACCGGGGAGCTGTTTTTT	CARAQYDRPNTGELFF
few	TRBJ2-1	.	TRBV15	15	TGTGCCACCAGCAGGGAGACTAGAGTTGACAATGAGCAGTTCTTC	CATSRETRVDNEQFF
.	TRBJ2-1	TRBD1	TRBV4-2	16	TGTGCCAGCAGCCTAGGATCCGGGACAGGGGTGAATGAGCAGTTCTTC	CASSLGSGTGVNEQFF
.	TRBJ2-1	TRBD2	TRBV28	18	TGTGCCAGCAAACCAGGGAGGGCTAGCGGGAGTCTCTACAATGAGCAGTTCTTC	CASKPGRASGSLYNEQFF